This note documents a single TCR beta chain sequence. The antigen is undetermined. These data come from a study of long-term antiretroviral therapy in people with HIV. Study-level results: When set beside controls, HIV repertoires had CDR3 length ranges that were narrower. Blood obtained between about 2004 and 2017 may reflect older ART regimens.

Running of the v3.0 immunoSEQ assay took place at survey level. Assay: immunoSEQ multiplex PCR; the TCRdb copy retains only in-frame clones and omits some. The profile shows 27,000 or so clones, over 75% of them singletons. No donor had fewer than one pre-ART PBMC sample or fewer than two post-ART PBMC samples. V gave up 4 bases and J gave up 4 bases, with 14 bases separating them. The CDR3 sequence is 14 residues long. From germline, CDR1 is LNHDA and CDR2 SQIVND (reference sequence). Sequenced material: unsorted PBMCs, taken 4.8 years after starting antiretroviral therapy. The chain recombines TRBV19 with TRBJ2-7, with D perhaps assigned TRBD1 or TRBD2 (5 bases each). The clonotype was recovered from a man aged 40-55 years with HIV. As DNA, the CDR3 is TGTGCCAGTAGTACAACCGGGACCAAATACGAGCAGTACTTC. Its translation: CASSTTGTKYEQYF.